In its sample, the clone carrying this T cell receptor beta chain ranks as medium-sized. Its antigen remains unidentified. The V gene lost 2 bases and the J gene lost 2 bases, with 13 bases spanning the gap. The CDR3 loop spans 15 amino acids. The germline V gene encodes CDR1 LNHDA and CDR2 SQIVND (reference sequence). Blood genomic DNA input for TRB amplification was 250-500 ng. The data are from a study of T and B cells in COVID-19 patients. Looking at the study overall: Critical illness requiring mechanical ventilation or extracorporeal membrane oxygenation affected about 60% of the roughly 20 active-infection patients. Comorbidities linked to unfavorable COVID-19 outcome were present in about 90% of the roughly 20 active-infection patients.

Study findings and constraints: Exclusive to the recovered cohort were some 2,300 TCR clusters, over 25 of them with low generation probability. Patients with COVID-19 reportedly showed strongly skewed T cell receptor beta variable and joining gene usage.

Multiplex PCR with BIOMED2 TRB-A/B primer pools amplified TRB rearrangements. TCRdb itself ran the multiplex PCR reads through MiXCR, one entry per CDR3 protein. Of about 4,600 distinct CDR3 sequences detected, 21% appear once; the ten largest clones hold 3.5%. The specimen sequenced was blood. The TCR was taken from a human donor with active COVID-19. The chain links TRBV19 to TRBJ2-7; D tentatively fits TRBD1 or TRBD2 (5 bases each). CDR3 coding DNA: TGTGCCAGTAGTATACGGGACGTTACAACCTACGAGCAGTACTTC. Protein product: CASSIRDVTTYEQYF. Full variable domain (missing parts from reference TRBV19 and TRBJ2-7): DGGITQSPKYLFRKEGQNVTLSCEQNLNHDAMYWYRQDPGQGLRLIYYSQIVNDFQKGDIAEGYSVSREKKESFPLTVTSAQKNPTAFYLCASSIRDVTTYEQYFGPGTRLTVT.